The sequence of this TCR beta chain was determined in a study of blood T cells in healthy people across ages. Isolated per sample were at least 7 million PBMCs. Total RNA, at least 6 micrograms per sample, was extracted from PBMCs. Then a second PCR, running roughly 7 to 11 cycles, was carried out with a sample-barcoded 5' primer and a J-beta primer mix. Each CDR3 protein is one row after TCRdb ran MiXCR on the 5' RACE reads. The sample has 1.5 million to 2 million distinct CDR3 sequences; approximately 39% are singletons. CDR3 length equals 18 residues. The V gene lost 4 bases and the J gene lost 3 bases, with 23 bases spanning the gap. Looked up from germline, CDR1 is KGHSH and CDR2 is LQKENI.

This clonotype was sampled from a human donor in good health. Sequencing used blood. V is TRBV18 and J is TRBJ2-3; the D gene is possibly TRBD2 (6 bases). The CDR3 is CASSLRQYSGPETDTQYF. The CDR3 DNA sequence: TGTGCCAGCTCACTACGTCAGTATAGCGGTCCTGAAACAGATACGCAGTATTTT.